These 3 T cell receptor beta chains share one sample of origin, sequenced in a study of T cell responses to AZD1222 COVID-19 vaccine. Measured with immunoSEQ multiplex PCR; TCRdb has only the in-frame clones, and not every one. The sample records 150,000 or so clones, around 93% being singletons. Sequenced here: peripheral blood, sampled 28 days after the second AZD1222 dose. The receptors were sampled from an adult who received the AZD1222 COVID-19 vaccine.

CDR3 sequence (DNA): TGTGCCAGCCGCGCCAACCACCCGTTCAAGACTAGCGCGATCGGGGATCAGTACTTC. Residues: CASRANHPFKTSAIGDQYF. The rearrangement joins TRBV7-8 to TRBJ2-7; 8 nucleotides align to TRBD2. The V segment lost 8 bases and the J segment 10 bases; nucleotides outside the gene matches: 31. The CDR3 length is 19 residues. The V gene's germline CDR1 is SGHVS and CDR2 FQNEAQ.

This rearrangement joins TRBV3-1 (or the pseudogene TRBV3-2) to TRBJ1-1; D not certain. The CDR3 covers 14 residues. V was pared by 2 bases and J by 4 bases, with 11 bases between. CDR1 is LGHDT and CDR2 is YNNKEL in the germline V gene (reference sequence). The CDR3 bases are TGTGCCAGCAGCCAAATTAGCGGCGGCACTGAAGCTTTCTTT. It translates to CASSQISGGTEAFF.

The chain combines TRBV11-3 with TRBJ1-1; TRBD1 might be the D (6 bases). CDR3 size: 20 residues. V lost 3 bases and J 2 bases, leaving 28 bases between the germline ends. Germline V gives CDR1 SGHNT, CDR2 YENEEA. In DNA form, the CDR3 reads TGTGCCAGCAGCTTGAAACCTTTGCGGGGGGGCCTGATCCTTAACACTGAAGCTTTCTTT. This sequence encodes CASSLKPLRGGLILNTEAFF.